The clone carrying this T cell receptor beta chain was observed a single time. Enrolled during active infection, Seattle patients were then followed longitudinally. Sequenced by immunoSEQ multiplex PCR; TCRdb stores in-frame clones only, minus some. The data show roughly 160,000 clones, around 87% seen once. The data derive from a study of blood T cell repertoires in COVID-19. At the level of the study: Some COVID-19 samples were acute and others convalescent; all came from the United States, Italy and Spain.

The germline V gene encodes CDR1 MNHEY and CDR2 SVGAGI. V lost 2 bases to trimming and J lost 6 bases, with 8 bases between them. The CDR3 length is 13 residues. The sample was peripheral blood. This chain links TRBV6-5 with TRBJ1-5; no reliable D call. This TCR came from a woman of 80 years or more with COVID-19, enrolled during active disease. Here the CDR3 reads CASSYTGGQPQHF. As DNA, the CDR3 is TGTGCCAGCAGTTACACGGGTGGTCAGCCCCAGCATTTT.